The entry below gives a single T cell receptor (beta chain) sequence along with its context. Clones were read by immunoSEQ multiplex PCR, and TCRdb kept only the in-frame ones, dropping some. The sample yields a few hundred thousand clones, 65% to 85% seen once. This entry comes from a study of blood T cell repertoires in COVID-19. What was sequenced was PBMCs or T cells enriched from blood (not recorded which). The source is a man in his fifties or sixties who had recovered from COVID-19.

The CDR3 region has the DNA TGTGCCAGCAGCCCCGCCGGAGTTAACTATGGCTACACCTTC. Its translation: CASSPAGVNYGYTF. The V and J genes are TRBV7-9 and TRBJ1-2; no clear D. CDR1 and CDR2 from the germline V gene are SEHNR and FQNEAQ (reference sequence). The CDR3 contains 14 residues. The ends were cut back, 5 bases at V and 1 base at J, with 11 bases in the middle.